At least ten counts were recorded for the clone carrying this T cell receptor beta chain. Its antigen is not known. Germline V gives CDR1 MNHEY, CDR2 SVGAGI. The CDR3 runs to 14 residues. The ends lost 6 bases at V and 5 bases at J; junction bases unmatched: 3. TCRdb re-called the 5' RACE reads through MiXCR, storing one row per CDR3 protein. The top ten hold more than 4% of the sample, which has 200,000 to 300,000 distinct CDR3 sequences, roughly 8.2% seen once. This sample is drawn from a study of CD8 T cells in ankylosing spondylitis. Study outcomes and limitations: As reported, disease-linked clones showed significant enrichment in matched ankylosing spondylitis synovial fluid. In ankylosing spondylitis blood, a motif of roughly 8 highly homologous TCR beta variants appeared characteristic. Certain motif variants had earlier appeared in reactive arthritis synovial fluid and blood.

The sequencing input was blood, either unsorted or a sorted T cell fraction (not recorded which). The receptor was isolated from a female donor with ankylosing spondylitis or in good health (not recorded which). V and J are TRBV6-5 and TRBJ2-1, with 11 bases that match TRBD2. As DNA, the CDR3 is TGTGCCAGCAGCATAGCGGGAGGGAACAATGAGCAGTTCTTC. Translation: CASSIAGGNNEQFF.